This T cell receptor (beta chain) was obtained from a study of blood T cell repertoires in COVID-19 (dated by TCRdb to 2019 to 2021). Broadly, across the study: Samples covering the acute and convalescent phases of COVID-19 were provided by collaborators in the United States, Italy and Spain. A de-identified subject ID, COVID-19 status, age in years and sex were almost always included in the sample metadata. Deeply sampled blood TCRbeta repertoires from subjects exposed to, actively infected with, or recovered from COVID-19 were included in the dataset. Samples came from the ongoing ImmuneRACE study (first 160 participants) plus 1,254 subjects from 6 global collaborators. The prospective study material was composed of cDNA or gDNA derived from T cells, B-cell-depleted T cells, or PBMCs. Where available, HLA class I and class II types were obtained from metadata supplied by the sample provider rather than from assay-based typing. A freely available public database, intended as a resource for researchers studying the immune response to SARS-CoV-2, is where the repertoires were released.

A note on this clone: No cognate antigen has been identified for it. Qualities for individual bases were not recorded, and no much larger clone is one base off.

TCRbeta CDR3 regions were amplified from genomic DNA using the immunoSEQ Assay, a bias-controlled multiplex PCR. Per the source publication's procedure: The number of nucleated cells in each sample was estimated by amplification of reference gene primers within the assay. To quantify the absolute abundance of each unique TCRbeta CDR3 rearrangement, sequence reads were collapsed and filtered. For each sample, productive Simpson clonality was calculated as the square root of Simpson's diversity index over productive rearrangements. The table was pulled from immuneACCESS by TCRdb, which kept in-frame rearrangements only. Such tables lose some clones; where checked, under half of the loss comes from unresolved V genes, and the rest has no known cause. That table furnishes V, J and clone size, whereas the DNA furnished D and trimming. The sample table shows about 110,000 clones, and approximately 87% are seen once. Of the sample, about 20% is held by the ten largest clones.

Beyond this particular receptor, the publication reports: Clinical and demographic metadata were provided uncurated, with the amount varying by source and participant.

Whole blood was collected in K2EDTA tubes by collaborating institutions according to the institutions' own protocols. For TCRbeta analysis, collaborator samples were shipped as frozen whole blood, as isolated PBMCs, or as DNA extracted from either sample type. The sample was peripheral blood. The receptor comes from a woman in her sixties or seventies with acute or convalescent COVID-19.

The CDR3 loop reads CASKESGGTEAFF. In nucleotides, the sequence is TGTGCCAGCAAAGAGAGTGGAGGCACTGAAGCTTTCTTT. The chain joins TRBV2 to TRBJ1-1, with no D gene named confidently. As encoded in the germline V gene, CDR1 is SNHLY while CDR2 is FYNNEI. V is cut by 7 bases and J by 4 bases, and the space between the germline ends is 13 bases. CDR3 length: 13 amino acids, cysteine to phenylalanine. Solely the CDR3 DNA is kept, with 39 bases framed from the first base.